These 14 T cell receptor beta chains were all obtained from the same sample, sequenced in a study of T cells in Graves' hyperthyroidism and ophthalmopathy. TCR beta CDR3 regions were amplified from RNA transcripts. RT-PCR in the first round (using the HTBI primer set) targeted the TCR CDR3. TCRdb independently ran MiXCR on the multiplex PCR reads; one entry per CDR3 protein. The sample holds hundreds of thousands of distinct CDR3 sequences, about 20% seen once. Sequenced input: blood. These receptor sequences come from a man aged 25-45 years with Graves' ophthalmopathy.

This clonotype was seen more than once but under ten times. The chain carries TRBV2 and TRBJ2-5, with 10 positions matching TRBD2. J lost 2 bases, V lost 5 bases, and 2 bases had no gene match. The CDR3 is 14 residues long. The germline V gene encodes CDR1 SNHLY and CDR2 FYNNEI. CDR3 coding DNA: TGTGCCAGCAGTCGGACTAGCGGTCAAGAGACCCAGTACTTC. Residues: CASSRTSGQETQYF.

V usage is TRBV28 and J usage is TRBJ2-1, with 7 bases aligning to TRBD2. The CDR3 is 14 residues long. Trimming cost V 6 bases and J 7 bases; bases outside gene matches: 9. Germline lookup yields CDR1 MDHEN and CDR2 SYDVKM. The CDR3 coding sequence is TGTGCCAGCAGCTCTAGCGGAGCGGGGAATGAGCAGTTCTTC. Residues: CASSSSGAGNEQFF.

V and J are TRBV19 and TRBJ1-1; a possible D gene is TRBD1 (6 bases). V was trimmed by 8 bases and J by 8 bases, leaving 18 bases between them. The CDR3 is 13 amino acids. Germline V gives CDR1 LNHDA, CDR2 SQIVND (reference sequence). The CDR3 protein is CASAPAWGAEAFF. The CDR3 DNA sequence: TGTGCCAGTGCCCCCGCGTGGGGGGCGGAAGCTTTCTTT. Looking up the rest from reference TRBV19 and TRBJ1-1 gives the full variable domain: DGGITQSPKYLFRKEGQNVTLSCEQNLNHDAMYWYRQDPGQGLRLIYYSQIVNDFQKGDIAEGYSVSREKKESFPLTVTSAQKNPTAFYLCASAPAWGAEAFFGQGTRLTVV.

This clonotype was counted between two and nine times. The genes are TRBV6-1 and TRBJ1-5; weak D call: TRBD1 (6 bases). The CDR3 sequence is 13 residues long. The V end was cut by 9 bases, the J end by 4 bases, with 13 bases between. The germline gives CDR1 MNHNS, CDR2 SASEGT. In DNA, the CDR3 is TGTGCCAGTGAACAGGGCCTAAATCAGCCCCAGCATTTT. Its translation: CASEQGLNQPQHF.

The chain carries TRBV5-8 and TRBJ1-2; perhaps TRBD1 as D (5 bases). V was pared by 0 bases and J by 2 bases, with 8 bases between. The germline CDR1 and CDR2 sequences are SGHTS and YDEGEE. The CDR3 extends over 14 amino acids. The CDR3 region is CASSLDRRNYGYTF. CDR3 in DNA: TGTGCCAGCAGCTTGGACAGGCGAAACTATGGCTACACCTTC. Full variable domain (outside the CDR3, taken from reference TRBV5-8 and TRBJ1-2): EAGVTQSPTHLIKTRGQQATLRCSPISGHTSVYWYQQALGLGLQFLLWYDEGEERNRGNFPPRFSGRQFPNYSSELNVNALELEDSALYLCASSLDRRNYGYTFGSGTRLTVV.

This clonotype was observed at least ten times. In nucleotides, the CDR3 is TGTGCCAGCACCCAAATATTGCAGGGAGGCGAGCAGTACTTC. It codes for CASTQILQGGEQYF. This chain links TRBV7-8 with TRBJ2-7, with D tentatively TRBD2 (6 bases). Germline V lookup: CDR1 SGHVS, CDR2 FQNEAQ. The CDR3 sequence is 14 residues long. With 7 bases removed from V and 6 bases from J, the gap between germline ends came to 19 bases.

This clonotype was seen at least ten times. This chain joins TRBV5-1 and TRBJ2-7; D is ambiguous. The germline V gene has CDR1 SGHRS and CDR2 YFSETQ. Trimming took 4 bases from V and 2 from J, leaving 10 bases between them. The CDR3 covers 13 residues. The CDR3 region is CASSEVGTYEQYF. CDR3 DNA: TGCGCCAGCAGCGAAGTCGGAACCTACGAGCAGTACTTC.

This clonotype was observed at least ten times. This rearrangement joins TRBV30 to TRBJ1-4, with 7 bases fitting TRBD1. The CDR3 runs 11 residues. The germline V gene encodes CDR1 GTSNPN and CDR2 SVGIG (reference sequence). V was pared by 1 base and J by 11 bases, with 1 base of the junction left unmatched. This CDR3 reads CAWSAGGKLFF. CDR3 DNA sequence: TGTGCCTGGAGTGCAGGGGGGAAACTGTTTTTT.

The chain uses TRBV7-9 and TRBJ1-2, with 8 bases fitting TRBD1. The CDR3 totals 15 residues. V shed 3 bases, J shed 4 bases, and the junction held 7 bases outside the gene matches. Germline values: CDR1 SEHNR, CDR2 FQNEAQ (reference sequence). CDR3 protein: CASSFTDRVGYGYTF. The CDR3 nucleotides read TGTGCCAGCAGCTTCACGGACAGGGTGGGCTATGGCTACACCTTC.

The chain carries TRBV30 and TRBJ2-1, with 14 bases lining up with TRBD2. The germline V gene encodes CDR1 GTSNPN and CDR2 SVGIG (reference sequence). V shed 3 bases and J 9 bases; nucleotides not matched to a gene: 4. The CDR3 spans 14 residues. The DNA for the CDR3 is TGTGCCTGGAGGGGACTAGCGGGAGTCGGTGAGCAGTTCTTC. Its protein is CAWRGLAGVGEQFF.

The chain employs TRBV25-1 and TRBJ1-1; D not resolved. Per the germline V gene, CDR1 is MGHDK and CDR2 is SYGVNS. The germline V and J ends were trimmed by 3 bases and 7 bases, with 9 bases remaining between them. The CDR3 is made up of 12 amino acids. CDR3 nucleotides: TGTGCCAGCAGTGACCTGACCGATGAAGCTTTCTTT. Amino acid sequence: CASSDLTDEAFF.

This clonotype came up once. V usage is TRBV4-1 and J usage is TRBJ1-2, with 7 nucleotides matching TRBD1. CDR1 is MGHRA and CDR2 is YSYEKL in the germline V gene. V lost 3 bases and J lost 4; bases outside the gene matches: 14. The CDR3 spans 17 residues. The CDR3 region has the DNA TGCGCCAGCAGCCAGGAATCCGGGACAGTCTTCTTCTATGGCTACACCTTC. Amino acid sequence: CASSQESGTVFFYGYTF.

CDR3 in amino acids: CSARRPPGDNEKLFF. The CDR3 region has the DNA TGCAGTGCTAGACGTCCGCCAGGGGATAATGAAAAACTGTTTTTT. The chain carries TRBV20-1 and TRBJ1-4; weak D call: TRBD1 (6 bases). The V end lost 2 bases, the J end lost 4 bases, and 14 bases lay between the germline ends. The germline CDR1 and CDR2 sequences are DFQATT and SNEGSKA (reference sequence). The CDR3 loop spans 15 amino acids.

CDR3 protein: CSSTAGAETQYF. In nucleotides, the CDR3 is TGCAGCTCAACTGCAGGGGCGGAGACCCAGTACTTC. V and J are TRBV29-1 and TRBJ2-5, with D perhaps matching TRBD1 (6 bases). The CDR3 is 12 amino acids. V was trimmed by 8 bases and J by 5 bases, leaving 15 bases between them. From germline, CDR1 is SQVTM and CDR2 ANQGSEA.